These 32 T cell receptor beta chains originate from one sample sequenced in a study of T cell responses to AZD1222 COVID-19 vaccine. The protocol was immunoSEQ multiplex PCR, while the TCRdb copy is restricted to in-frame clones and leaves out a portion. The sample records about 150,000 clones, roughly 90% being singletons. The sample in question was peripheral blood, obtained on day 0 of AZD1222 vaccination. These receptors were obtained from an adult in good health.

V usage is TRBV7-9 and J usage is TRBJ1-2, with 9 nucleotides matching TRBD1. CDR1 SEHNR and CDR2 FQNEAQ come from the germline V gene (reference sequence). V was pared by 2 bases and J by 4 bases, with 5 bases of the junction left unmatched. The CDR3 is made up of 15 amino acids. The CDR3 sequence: CASSLTGGAGYGYTF. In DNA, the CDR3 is TGTGCCAGCAGCTTAACAGGGGGCGCTGGCTATGGCTACACCTTC.

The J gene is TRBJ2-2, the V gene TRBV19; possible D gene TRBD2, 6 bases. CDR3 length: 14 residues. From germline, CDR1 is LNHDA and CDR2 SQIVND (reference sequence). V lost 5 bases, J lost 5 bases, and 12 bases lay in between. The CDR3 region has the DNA TGTGCCAGTAGTCGGTGGGGGACTACCGGGGAGCTGTTTTTT. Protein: CASSRWGTTGELFF. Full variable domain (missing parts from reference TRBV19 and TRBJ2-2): DGGITQSPKYLFRKEGQNVTLSCEQNLNHDAMYWYRQDPGQGLRLIYYSQIVNDFQKGDIAEGYSVSREKKESFPLTVTSAQKNPTAFYLCASSRWGTTGELFFGEGSRLTVL.

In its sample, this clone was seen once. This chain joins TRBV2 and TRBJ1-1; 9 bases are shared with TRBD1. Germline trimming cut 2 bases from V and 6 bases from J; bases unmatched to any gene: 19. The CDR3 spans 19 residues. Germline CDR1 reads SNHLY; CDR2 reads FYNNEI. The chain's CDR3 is CASSEKVAGTGSKTPEAFF. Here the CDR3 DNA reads TGTGCCAGCAGTGAAAAAGTCGCGGGGACAGGGTCTAAAACCCCTGAAGCTTTCTTT.

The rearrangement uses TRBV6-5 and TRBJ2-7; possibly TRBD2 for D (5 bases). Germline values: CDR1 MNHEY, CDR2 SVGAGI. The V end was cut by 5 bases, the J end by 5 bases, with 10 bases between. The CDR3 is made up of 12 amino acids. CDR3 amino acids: CASSTNGDEQYF. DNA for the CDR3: TGTGCCAGCAGTACCAACGGGGACGAGCAGTACTTC.

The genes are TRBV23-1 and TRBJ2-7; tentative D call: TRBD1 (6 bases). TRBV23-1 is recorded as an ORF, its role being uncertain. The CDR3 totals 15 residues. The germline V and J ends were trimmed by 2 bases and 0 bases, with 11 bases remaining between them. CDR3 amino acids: CASSQGTLSSYEQYF. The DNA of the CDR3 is TGCGCCAGCAGTCAAGGGACACTGAGCTCCTACGAGCAGTACTTC.

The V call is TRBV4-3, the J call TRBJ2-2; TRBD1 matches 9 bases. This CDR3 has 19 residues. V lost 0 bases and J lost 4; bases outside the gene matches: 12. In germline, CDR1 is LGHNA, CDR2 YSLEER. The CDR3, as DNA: TGCGCCAGCAGCCAAGATAGGTTCCAACCGGGACAGGGCACCGGGGAGCTGTTTTTT. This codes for CASSQDRFQPGQGTGELFF.

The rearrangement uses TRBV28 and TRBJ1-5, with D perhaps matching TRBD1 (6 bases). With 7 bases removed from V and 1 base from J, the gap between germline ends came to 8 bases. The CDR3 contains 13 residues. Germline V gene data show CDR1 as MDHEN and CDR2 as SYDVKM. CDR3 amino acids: CASTGVSNQPQHF. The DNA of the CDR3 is TGTGCCAGCACAGGGGTGAGCAATCAGCCCCAGCATTTT.

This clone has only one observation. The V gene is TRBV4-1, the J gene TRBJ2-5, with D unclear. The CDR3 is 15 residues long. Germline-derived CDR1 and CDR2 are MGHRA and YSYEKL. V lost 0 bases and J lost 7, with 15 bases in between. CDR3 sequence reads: CASSQDPLPQWTQYF. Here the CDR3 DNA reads TGCGCCAGCAGCCAAGACCCCCTCCCCCAATGGACCCAGTACTTC.

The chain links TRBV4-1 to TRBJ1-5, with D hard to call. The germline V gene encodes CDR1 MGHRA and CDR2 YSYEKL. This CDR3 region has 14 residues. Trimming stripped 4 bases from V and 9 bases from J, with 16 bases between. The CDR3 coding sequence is TGCGCCAGCAGCCCGCGGGAGGAACGTCGGCCCCAGCATTTT. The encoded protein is CASSPREERRPQHF.

CDR3 region: CASSPPGDGVGEQYF. In DNA, the CDR3 is TGTGCCAGCAGCCCCCCGGGTGATGGTGTGGGCGAGCAGTACTTC. The chain carries TRBV5-4 and TRBJ2-7; D remains ambiguous. CDR1 is SGHNT and CDR2 is YYREEE in the germline V gene (reference sequence). This CDR3 has 15 residues. Trimming pared 4 bases from V and 6 bases from J, leaving 20 bases between.

In nucleotides, the CDR3 is TGTGCCAGCAGCTTAGTTGACGACACTGGCGAGCAGTACTTC. Its protein is CASSLVDDTGEQYF. V usage is TRBV7-2 and J usage is TRBJ2-7; the D is unclear. Trimming took off 1 base at V and 6 bases at J, with 13 bases between the two ends. Germline V gene data show CDR1 as SGHTA and CDR2 as FQGNSA. This CDR3 spans 14 amino acids.

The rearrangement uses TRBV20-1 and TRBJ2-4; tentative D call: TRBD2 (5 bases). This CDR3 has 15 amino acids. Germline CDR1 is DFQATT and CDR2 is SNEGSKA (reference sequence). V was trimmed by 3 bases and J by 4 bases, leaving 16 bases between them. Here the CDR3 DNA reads TGCAGTGCTAGTGGGAGCACAACTAGTAAAAACATTCAGTACTTC. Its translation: CSASGSTTSKNIQYF.

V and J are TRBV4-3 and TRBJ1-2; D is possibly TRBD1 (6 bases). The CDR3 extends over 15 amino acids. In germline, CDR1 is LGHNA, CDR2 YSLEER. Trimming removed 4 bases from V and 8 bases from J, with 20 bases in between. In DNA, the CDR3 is TGCGCCAGCAGCCCCGGTGGGCAGGTTGGGGGCGGCTACACCTTC. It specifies CASSPGGQVGGGYTF.

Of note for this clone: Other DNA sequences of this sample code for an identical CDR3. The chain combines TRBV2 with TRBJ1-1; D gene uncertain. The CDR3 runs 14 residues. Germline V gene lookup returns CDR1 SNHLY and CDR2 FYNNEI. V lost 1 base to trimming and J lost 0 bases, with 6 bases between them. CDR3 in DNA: TGTGCCAGCAGTGAAGGTACTCTGAACACTGAAGCTTTCTTT. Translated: CASSEGTLNTEAFF.

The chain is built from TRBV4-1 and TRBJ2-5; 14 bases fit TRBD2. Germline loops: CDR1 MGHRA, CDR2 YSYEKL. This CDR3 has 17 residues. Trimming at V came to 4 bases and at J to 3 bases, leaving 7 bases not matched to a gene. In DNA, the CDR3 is TGCGCCAGCAGCCCAAGACTAGCGGGGGGGAGGGAAGAGACCCAGTACTTC. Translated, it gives CASSPRLAGGREETQYF.

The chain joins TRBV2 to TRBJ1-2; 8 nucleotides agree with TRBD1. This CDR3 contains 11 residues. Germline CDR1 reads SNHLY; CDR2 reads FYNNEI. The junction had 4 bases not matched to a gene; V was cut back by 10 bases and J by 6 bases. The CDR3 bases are TGTGCCACCCAACAGGGGGATGGCTACACCTTC. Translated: CATQQGDGYTF.

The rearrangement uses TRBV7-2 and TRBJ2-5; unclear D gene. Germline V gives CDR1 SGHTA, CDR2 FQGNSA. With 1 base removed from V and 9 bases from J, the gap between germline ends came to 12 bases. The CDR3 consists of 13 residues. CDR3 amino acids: CASSLDRVAAQYF. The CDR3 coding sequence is TGTGCCAGCAGCTTAGATCGGGTCGCGGCCCAGTACTTC.

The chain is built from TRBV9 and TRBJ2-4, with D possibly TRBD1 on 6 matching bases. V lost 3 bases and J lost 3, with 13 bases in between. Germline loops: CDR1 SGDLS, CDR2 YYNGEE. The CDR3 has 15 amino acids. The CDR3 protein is CASSAGDTYKNIQYF. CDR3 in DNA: TGTGCCAGCAGCGCCGGGGACACCTACAAAAACATTCAGTACTTC.

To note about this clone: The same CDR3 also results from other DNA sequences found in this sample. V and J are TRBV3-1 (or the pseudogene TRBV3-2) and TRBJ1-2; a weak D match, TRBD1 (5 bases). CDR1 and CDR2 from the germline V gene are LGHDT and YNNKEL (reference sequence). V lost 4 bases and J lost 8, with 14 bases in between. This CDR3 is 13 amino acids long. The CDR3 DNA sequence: TGTGCCAGCAGCCGGGACCGAGGGCGCGGCTACACCTTC. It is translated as CASSRDRGRGYTF.

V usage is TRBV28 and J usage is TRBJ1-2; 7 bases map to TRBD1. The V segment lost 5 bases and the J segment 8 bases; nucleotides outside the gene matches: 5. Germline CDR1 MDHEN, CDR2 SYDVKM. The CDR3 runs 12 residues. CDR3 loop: CASSQGQTGYTF. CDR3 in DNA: TGTGCCAGCAGTCAGGGACAGACGGGCTACACCTTC.

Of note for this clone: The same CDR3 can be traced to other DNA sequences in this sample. The CDR3 here is CASSPGGGNEKLFF. In DNA form, the CDR3 reads TGTGCCAGCTCACCCGGAGGGGGTAACGAAAAACTGTTTTTT. V usage is TRBV18 and J usage is TRBJ1-4, with D maybe TRBD1 (6 bases). There are 14 residues in the CDR3. V lost 3 bases and J 8 bases, leaving 13 bases between the germline ends. The germline CDR1 and CDR2 sequences are KGHSH and LQKENI. The full variable domain, rest sourced from reference TRBV18 and TRBJ1-4, is NAGVMQNPRHLVRRRGQEARLRCSPMKGHSHVYWYRQLPEEGLKFMVYLQKENIIDESGMPKERFSAEFPKEGPSILRIQQVVRGDSAAYFCASSPGGGNEKLFFGSGTQLSVL.

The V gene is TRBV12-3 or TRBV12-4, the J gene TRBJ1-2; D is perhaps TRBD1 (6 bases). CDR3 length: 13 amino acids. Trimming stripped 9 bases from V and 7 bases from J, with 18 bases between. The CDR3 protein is CASLQGPGGGYTF. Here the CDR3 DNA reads TGTGCCAGTCTACAGGGACCGGGGGGTGGCTACACCTTC.

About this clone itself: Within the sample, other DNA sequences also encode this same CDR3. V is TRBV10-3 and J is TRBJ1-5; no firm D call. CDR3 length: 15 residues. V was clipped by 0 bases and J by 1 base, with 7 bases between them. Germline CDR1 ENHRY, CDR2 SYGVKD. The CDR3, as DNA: TGTGCCATCAGTGAGTCCGGTGGCAGCAATCAGCCCCAGCATTTT. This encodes CAISESGGSNQPQHF.

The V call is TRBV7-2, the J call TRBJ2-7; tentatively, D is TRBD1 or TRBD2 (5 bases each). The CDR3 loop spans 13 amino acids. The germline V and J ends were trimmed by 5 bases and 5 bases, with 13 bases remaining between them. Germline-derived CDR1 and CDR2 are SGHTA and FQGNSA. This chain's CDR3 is CASSRDLGDEQYF. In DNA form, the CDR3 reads TGTGCCAGCAGCCGGGACCTGGGGGACGAGCAGTACTTC.

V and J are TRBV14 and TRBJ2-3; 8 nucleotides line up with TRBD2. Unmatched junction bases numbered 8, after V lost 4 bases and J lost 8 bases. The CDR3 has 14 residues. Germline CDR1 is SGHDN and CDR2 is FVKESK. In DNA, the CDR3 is TGTGCCAGCAGCCCCGGGGGGGCGGGGGCTACGCAGTATTTT. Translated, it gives CASSPGGAGATQYF.

The CDR3 is CASSFSRELNYEQYF. Here the CDR3 DNA reads TGTGCCAGCAGCTTTTCCAGGGAACTAAACTACGAGCAGTACTTC. This chain uses TRBV5-4 with TRBJ2-7, with D possibly matching TRBD1 (5 bases). V was clipped by 2 bases and J by 3 bases, with 15 bases between them. The CDR3 length is 15 residues. The germline V gene has CDR1 SGHNT and CDR2 YYREEE (reference sequence).

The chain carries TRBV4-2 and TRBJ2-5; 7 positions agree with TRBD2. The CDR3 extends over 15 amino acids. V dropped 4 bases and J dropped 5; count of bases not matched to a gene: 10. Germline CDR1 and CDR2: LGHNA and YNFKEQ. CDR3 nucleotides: TGTGCCAGCAGCCTTGGAACGGGGGAGGGGGAGACCCAGTACTTC. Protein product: CASSLGTGEGETQYF.

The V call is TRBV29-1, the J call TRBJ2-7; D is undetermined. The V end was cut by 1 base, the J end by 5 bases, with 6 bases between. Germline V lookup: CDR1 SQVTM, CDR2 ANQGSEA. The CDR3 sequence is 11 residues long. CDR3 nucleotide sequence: TGCAGCGTTGAAGTCCTGAACGAGCAGTACTTC. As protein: CSVEVLNEQYF.

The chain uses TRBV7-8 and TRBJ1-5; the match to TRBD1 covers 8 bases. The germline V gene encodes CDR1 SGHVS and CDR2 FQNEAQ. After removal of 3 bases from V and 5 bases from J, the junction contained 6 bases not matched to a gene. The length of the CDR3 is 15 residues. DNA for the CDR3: TGTGCCAGCAGCTTTGGGGGACAGGCTTATCAGCCCCAGCATTTT. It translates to CASSFGGQAYQPQHF. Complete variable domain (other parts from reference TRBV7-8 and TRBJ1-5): GAGVSQSPRYKVAKRGQDVALRCDPISGHVSLFWYQQALGQGPEFLTYFQNEAQLDKSGLPSDRFFAERPEGSVSTLKIQRTQQEDSAVYLCASSFGGQAYQPQHFGDGTRLSIL.

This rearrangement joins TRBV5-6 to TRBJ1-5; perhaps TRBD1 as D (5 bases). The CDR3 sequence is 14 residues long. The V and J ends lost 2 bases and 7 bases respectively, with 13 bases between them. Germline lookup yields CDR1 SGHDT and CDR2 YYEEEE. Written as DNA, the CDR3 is TGTGCCAGCAGCTTCCAGGGTGGAAGGCAGCCCCAGCATTTT. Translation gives CASSFQGGRQPQHF.

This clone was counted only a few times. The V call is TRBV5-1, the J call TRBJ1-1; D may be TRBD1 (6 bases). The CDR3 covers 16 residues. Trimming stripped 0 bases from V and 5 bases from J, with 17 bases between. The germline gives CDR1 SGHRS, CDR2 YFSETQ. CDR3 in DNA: TGCGCCAGCAGCTTGGGGTCGGGGGGCAGGGTAACTGAAGCTTTCTTT. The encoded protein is CASSLGSGGRVTEAFF.

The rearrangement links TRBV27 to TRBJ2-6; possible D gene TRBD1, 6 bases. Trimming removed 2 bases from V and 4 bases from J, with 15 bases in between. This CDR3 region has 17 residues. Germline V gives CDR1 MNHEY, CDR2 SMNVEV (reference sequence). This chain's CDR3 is CASSLQLGGWGANVLTF. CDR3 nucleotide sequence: TGTGCCAGCAGTTTACAATTAGGGGGATGGGGGGCCAACGTCCTGACTTTC.